Shown below are 8 T cell receptor beta chains from a single sample sequenced in a study of blood T cell repertoires in COVID-19. Libraries were prepared by immunoSEQ multiplex PCR; TCRdb keeps only in-frame clonotypes and omits some of them. Counted here are roughly 290,000 clones, roughly 89% occurring once; the ten biggest clones make up about 1.8%. Material for sequencing was PBMCs or T cells enriched from blood (not recorded which). These receptors all stem from a woman in her thirties or forties who had recovered from COVID-19.

The chain carries TRBV11-2 and TRBJ2-5; 8 bases agree with TRBD1. Germline V gene lookup returns CDR1 SGHAT and CDR2 FQNNGV. The CDR3 consists of 15 residues. J lost 1 base, V lost 5 bases, and 6 bases had no gene match. The CDR3 here is CASSTRTGFQETQYF. The CDR3 coding sequence is TGTGCCAGCAGCACCAGGACAGGGTTCCAAGAGACCCAGTACTTC.

The V gene is TRBV11-2, the J gene TRBJ1-6; D is possibly TRBD1 (5 bases). The CDR3 has 16 residues. Per germline, CDR1 SGHAT and CDR2 FQNNGV. Trimming stripped 0 bases from V and 7 bases from J, with 13 bases between. The CDR3 protein is CASSLDPDSVNSPLHF. The CDR3 region has the DNA TGTGCCAGCAGCTTAGACCCAGACAGCGTAAATTCACCCCTCCACTTT.

The chain recombines TRBV2 with TRBJ2-1, with D possibly matching TRBD1 (6 bases). This CDR3 has 18 amino acids. Germline CDR1 and CDR2: SNHLY and FYNNEI. V lost 8 bases and J 2 bases, leaving 25 bases between the germline ends. CDR3 amino acids: CASPLDIRQERTYNEQFF. In DNA, the CDR3 is TGTGCCAGCCCCCTCGACATACGACAGGAGAGAACCTACAATGAGCAGTTCTTC.

This rearrangement joins TRBV7-2 to TRBJ2-2, with TRBD2 identical over 7 bases. CDR3 length: 14 residues. Germline V gene data show CDR1 as SGHTA and CDR2 as FQGNSA. V lost 6 bases and J lost 5; bases outside the gene matches: 6. The chain's CDR3 is CASREGLGTGELFF. The CDR3 DNA reads as TGTGCCAGCAGGGAAGGACTAGGGACCGGGGAGCTGTTTTTT.

The rearrangement joins TRBV7-9 to TRBJ1-2, with 7 bases identical to TRBD1. The germline V gene encodes CDR1 SEHNR and CDR2 FQNEAQ (reference sequence). CDR3 length: 13 residues. J gave up 6 bases and V 5 bases, and 6 bases lay outside the gene matches. The CDR3 protein is CASSDRVGDGYTF. The DNA of the CDR3 is TGTGCCAGCAGCGACAGGGTAGGGGATGGCTACACCTTC.

The chain has TRBV3-1 (or the pseudogene TRBV3-2) and TRBJ1-1, with TRBD1 matching 8 bases. V lost 4 bases, J lost 4 bases, and 2 bases stayed unmatched. The CDR3 loop spans 13 amino acids. Germline V gene data show CDR1 as LGHDT and CDR2 as YNNKEL (reference sequence). CDR3 region: CASSRRGPTEAFF. CDR3 coding DNA: TGTGCCAGCAGCCGCAGGGGGCCCACTGAAGCTTTCTTT.

The gene calls are TRBV6-1 and TRBJ1-2; D unresolved. V was pared by 2 bases and J by 8 bases, with 15 bases between. The germline V gene has CDR1 MNHNS and CDR2 SASEGT. The CDR3 is 14 residues long. The CDR3 spells CASSERGRVRGYTF. CDR3 sequence (DNA): TGTGCCAGCAGTGAACGTGGGAGGGTCCGCGGCTACACCTTC.

The rearrangement joins TRBV14 to TRBJ1-1; TRBD1 matches at 7 bases. Losses at the gene ends were 6 bases for V and 2 bases for J; bases not matched to a gene: 12. Germline loops: CDR1 SGHDN, CDR2 FVKESK. The CDR3 is 16 residues long. CDR3 sequence (DNA): TGTGCCAGCAGGCCTCGACAGGGATCTGGCAACACTGAAGCTTTCTTT. It translates to CASRPRQGSGNTEAFF.